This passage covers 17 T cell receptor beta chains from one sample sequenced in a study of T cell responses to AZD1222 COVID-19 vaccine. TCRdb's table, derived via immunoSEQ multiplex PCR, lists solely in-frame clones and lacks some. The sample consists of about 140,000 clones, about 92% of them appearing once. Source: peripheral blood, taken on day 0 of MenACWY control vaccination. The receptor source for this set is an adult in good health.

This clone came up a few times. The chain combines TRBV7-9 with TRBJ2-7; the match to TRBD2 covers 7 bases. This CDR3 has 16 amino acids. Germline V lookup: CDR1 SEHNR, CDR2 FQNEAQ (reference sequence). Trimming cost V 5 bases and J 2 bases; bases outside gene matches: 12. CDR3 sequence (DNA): TGTGCCAGCAGCCGCCGGGGCGGGAGAGGGGCCTACGAGCAGTACTTC. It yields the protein CASSRRGGRGAYEQYF.

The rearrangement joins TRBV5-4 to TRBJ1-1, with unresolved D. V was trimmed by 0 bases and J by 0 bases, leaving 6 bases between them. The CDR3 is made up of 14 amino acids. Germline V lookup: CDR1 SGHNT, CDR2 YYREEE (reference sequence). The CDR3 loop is CASSLDSMNTEAFF. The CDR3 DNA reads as TGTGCCAGCAGCTTGGACAGCATGAACACTGAAGCTTTCTTT.

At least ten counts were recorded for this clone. The CDR3: CASSFKGQGSEQYF. For the CDR3, the DNA is TGCGCCAGCAGCTTTAAGGGACAGGGCTCCGAGCAGTACTTC. This chain links TRBV5-1 with TRBJ2-7, with 9 bases that match TRBD1. The germline V gene has CDR1 SGHRS and CDR2 YFSETQ. The CDR3 totals 14 residues. The trim removed 2 bases at V and 6 bases at J, leaving 6 bases unmatched.

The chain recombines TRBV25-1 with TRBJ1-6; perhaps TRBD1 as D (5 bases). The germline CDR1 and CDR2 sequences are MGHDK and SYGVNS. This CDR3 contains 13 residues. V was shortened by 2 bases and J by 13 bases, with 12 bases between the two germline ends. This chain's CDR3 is CASSETGGVPLHF. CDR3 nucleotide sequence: TGTGCCAGCAGTGAAACGGGGGGAGTCCCCCTCCACTTT.

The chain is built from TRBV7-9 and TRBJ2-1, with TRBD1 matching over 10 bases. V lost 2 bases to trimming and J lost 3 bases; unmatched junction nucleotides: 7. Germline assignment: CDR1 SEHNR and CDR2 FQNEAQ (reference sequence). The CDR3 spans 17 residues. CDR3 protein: CASSLFQGQGFYNEQFF. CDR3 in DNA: TGTGCCAGCAGCTTATTTCAGGGACAGGGGTTCTACAATGAGCAGTTCTTC.

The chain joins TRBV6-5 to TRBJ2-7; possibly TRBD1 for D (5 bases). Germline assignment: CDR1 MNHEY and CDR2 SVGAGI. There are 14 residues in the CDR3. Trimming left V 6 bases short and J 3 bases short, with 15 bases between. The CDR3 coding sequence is TGTGCCAGCAGCCCGGACGACAGTAGCTACGAGCAGTACTTC. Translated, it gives CASSPDDSSYEQYF.

The CDR3 loop is CASSIVWQPYNEQFF. Written as DNA, the CDR3 is TGTGCCAGTAGTATAGTGTGGCAACCTTACAATGAGCAGTTCTTC. J is TRBJ2-1 and V is TRBV19, with D hard to call. From germline, CDR1 is LNHDA and CDR2 SQIVND (reference sequence). Deletions cut 1 base from V and 4 bases from J, with 11 bases between. The CDR3 is made up of 15 amino acids.

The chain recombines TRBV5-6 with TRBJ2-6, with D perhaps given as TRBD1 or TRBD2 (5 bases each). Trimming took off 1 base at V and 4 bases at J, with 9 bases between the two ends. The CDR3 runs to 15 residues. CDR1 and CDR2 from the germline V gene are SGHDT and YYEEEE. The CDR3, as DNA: TGTGCCAGCAGCTTGATGGGGGTCGGGGCCAACGTCCTGACTTTC. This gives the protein CASSLMGVGANVLTF.

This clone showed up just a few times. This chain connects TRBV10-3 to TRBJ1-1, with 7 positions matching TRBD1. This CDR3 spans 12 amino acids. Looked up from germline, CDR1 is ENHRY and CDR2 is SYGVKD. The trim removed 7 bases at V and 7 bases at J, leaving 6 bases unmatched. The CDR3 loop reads CAIKGAGSEAFF. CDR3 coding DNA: TGTGCCATCAAGGGGGCGGGGAGTGAAGCTTTCTTT.

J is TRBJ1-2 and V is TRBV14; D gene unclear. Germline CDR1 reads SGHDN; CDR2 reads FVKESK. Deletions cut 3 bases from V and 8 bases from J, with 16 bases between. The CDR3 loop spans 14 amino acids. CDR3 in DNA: TGTGCCAGCAGCCAGGACCCCGACCCCCGGGGCTACACCTTC. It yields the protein CASSQDPDPRGYTF.

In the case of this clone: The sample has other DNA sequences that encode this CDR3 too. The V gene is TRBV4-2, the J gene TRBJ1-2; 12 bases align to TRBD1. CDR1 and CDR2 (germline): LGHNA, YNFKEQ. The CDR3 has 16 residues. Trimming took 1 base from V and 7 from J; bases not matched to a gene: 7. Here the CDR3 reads CASSQVGGQGAGGYTF. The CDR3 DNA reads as TGTGCCAGCAGCCAAGTCGGGGGACAGGGGGCCGGTGGCTACACCTTC.

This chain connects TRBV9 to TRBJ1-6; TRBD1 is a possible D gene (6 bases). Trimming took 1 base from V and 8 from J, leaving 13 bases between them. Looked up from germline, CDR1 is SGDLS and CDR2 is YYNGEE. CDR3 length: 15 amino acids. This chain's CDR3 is CASSVQGRGYSPLHF. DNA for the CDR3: TGTGCCAGCAGCGTACAGGGGCGCGGGTATTCACCCCTCCACTTT.

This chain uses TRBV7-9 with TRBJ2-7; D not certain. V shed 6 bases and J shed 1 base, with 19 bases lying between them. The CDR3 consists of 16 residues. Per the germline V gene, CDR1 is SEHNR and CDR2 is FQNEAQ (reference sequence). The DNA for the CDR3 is TGTGCCAGCAGTTTCCAACTGGGGTCCGGGTCCTACGAGCAGTACTTC. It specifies CASSFQLGSGSYEQYF.

The CDR3 here is CASSLQGLAASTDTQYF. For the CDR3, the DNA is TGCGCCAGCAGCCTTCAAGGGCTAGCGGCGAGCACAGATACGCAGTATTTT. The chain recombines TRBV5-1 with TRBJ2-3, with 7 bases that match TRBD2. J gave up 0 bases and V 4 bases, and 11 bases lay outside the gene matches. The germline gives CDR1 SGHRS, CDR2 YFSETQ. The CDR3 is made up of 17 amino acids.

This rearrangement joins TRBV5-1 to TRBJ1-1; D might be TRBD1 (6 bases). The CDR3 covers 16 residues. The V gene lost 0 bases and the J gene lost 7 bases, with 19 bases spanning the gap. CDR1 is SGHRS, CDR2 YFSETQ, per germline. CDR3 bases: TGCGCCAGCAGCTTGGGGGGTTTACAGGGATTGGGTGAAGCTTTCTTT. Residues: CASSLGGLQGLGEAFF.

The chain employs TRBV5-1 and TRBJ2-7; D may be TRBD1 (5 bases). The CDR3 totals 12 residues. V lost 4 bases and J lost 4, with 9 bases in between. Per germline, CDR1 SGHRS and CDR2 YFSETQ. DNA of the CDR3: TGCGCCAGCAGCGCAGGGCATTACGAGCAGTACTTC. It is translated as CASSAGHYEQYF. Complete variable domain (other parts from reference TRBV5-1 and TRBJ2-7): KAGVTQTPRYLIKTRGQQVTLSCSPISGHRSVSWYQQTPGQGLQFLFEYFSETQRNKGNFPGRFSGRQFSNSRSEMNVSTLELGDSALYLCASSAGHYEQYFGPGTRLTVT.

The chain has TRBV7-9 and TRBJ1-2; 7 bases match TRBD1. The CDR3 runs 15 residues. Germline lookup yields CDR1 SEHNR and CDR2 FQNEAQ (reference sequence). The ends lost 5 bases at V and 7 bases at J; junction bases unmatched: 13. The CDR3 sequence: CASSPNSDRVTGYTF. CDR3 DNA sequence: TGTGCCAGCAGCCCAAACTCTGACAGGGTGACTGGCTACACCTTC.